These 24 T cell receptor beta chains came from one sample sequenced in a study of blood T cell repertoires in COVID-19. TCRdb's copy holds only in-frame clones and misses some; the assay was immunoSEQ multiplex PCR. The table includes fewer than 500,000 clones, 85% to 90% detected once. Sequencing was carried out using PBMCs or T cells enriched from blood (not recorded which). The receptors stem from a man between 25 and 39 years old who had recovered from COVID-19.

CDR3: CASSLIQRELNTGELFF. CDR3 DNA sequence: TGTGCCAGCAGCCTAATTCAGCGGGAGCTTAACACCGGGGAGCTGTTTTTT. This chain links TRBV7-8 with TRBJ2-2; TRBD2 matches at 8 bases. This CDR3 has 17 amino acids. The V segment lost 5 bases and the J segment 2 bases; nucleotides outside the gene matches: 10. Germline values: CDR1 SGHVS, CDR2 FQNEAQ.

V and J are TRBV29-1 and TRBJ2-2; tentatively, D is TRBD2 (6 bases). CDR1 and CDR2 from the germline V gene are SQVTM and ANQGSEA. Trimming removed 0 bases at V and 4 bases at J, with 9 bases between. This CDR3 has 14 amino acids. The CDR3 is CSVEDSGGTGELFF. In nucleotides, the CDR3 is TGCAGCGTTGAAGATAGCGGAGGCACCGGGGAGCTGTTTTTT.

The chain uses TRBV28 and TRBJ1-5; D remains ambiguous. Trimming stripped 4 bases from V and 8 bases from J, with 18 bases between. This CDR3 region has 15 residues. Germline V gives CDR1 MDHEN, CDR2 SYDVKM. CDR3 loop: CASSYRPPLGEPQHF. In nucleotides, the CDR3 is TGTGCCAGCAGTTACAGACCGCCTCTCGGGGAGCCCCAGCATTTT.

The V gene is TRBV4-2, the J gene TRBJ2-1, with TRBD2 matching 10 bases. The CDR3 length is 19 residues. J was trimmed by 0 bases and V by 0 bases; bases with no gene match: 8. Germline values: CDR1 LGHNA, CDR2 YNFKEQ. CDR3: CASSQDSSGSGSSYNEQFF. CDR3 nucleotide sequence: TGTGCCAGCAGCCAAGATTCTAGCGGGAGCGGTAGCTCCTACAATGAGCAGTTCTTC.

This chain uses TRBV28 with TRBJ1-5, with 10 bases aligning to TRBD1. The germline gives CDR1 MDHEN, CDR2 SYDVKM. J was trimmed by 6 bases and V by 6 bases; bases with no gene match: 8. This CDR3 spans 15 amino acids. In DNA, the CDR3 is TGTGCCAGCAGGGAGCCGGGACAGGGGCTTCAGCCCCAGCATTTT. This translates into CASREPGQGLQPQHF.

This chain links TRBV4-1 with TRBJ2-4, with a tentative D call TRBD2 (5 bases). The CDR3 has 18 amino acids. The V end was cut by 0 bases, the J end by 3 bases, with 18 bases between. Per the germline V gene, CDR1 is MGHRA and CDR2 is YSYEKL. The CDR3 DNA reads TGCGCCAGCAGCCAAGAGGGTGGACTGTCCCATCTCAAAAACATTCAGTACTTC. It is translated as CASSQEGGLSHLKNIQYF.

This sequence joins TRBV28 and TRBJ1-2; 7 bases align to TRBD1. V dropped 3 bases and J dropped 0; count of bases not matched to a gene: 4. The CDR3 length is 15 residues. Germline CDR1 MDHEN, CDR2 SYDVKM. Written as DNA, the CDR3 is TGTGCCAGCAGTTTGGGGACAGCCGCTAACTATGGCTACACCTTC. This codes for CASSLGTAANYGYTF.

This clone occurred once. The chain carries TRBV18 and TRBJ1-1; D is perhaps TRBD1 (5 bases). Germline CDR1 KGHSH, CDR2 LQKENI. This CDR3 comprises 14 residues. Trimming removed 2 bases from V and 5 bases from J, with 12 bases in between. CDR3 DNA: TGTGCCAGCTCACCAAACGGGGGAGGAACTGAAGCTTTCTTT. Protein sequence: CASSPNGGGTEAFF.

CDR3 nucleotide sequence: TGCGCCAGCAGCTTGGCCCGGGACAGGAACTACGAGCAGTACTTC. Translating it yields CASSLARDRNYEQYF. The chain combines TRBV5-1 with TRBJ2-7, with 8 bases aligning to TRBD1. The CDR3 is 15 amino acids. The germline V gene encodes CDR1 SGHRS and CDR2 YFSETQ. The ends lost 0 bases at V and 3 bases at J; junction bases unmatched: 5.

This chain connects TRBV4-2 to TRBJ2-3; 8 bases align to TRBD2. The CDR3 totals 17 residues. The ends lost 0 bases at V and 2 bases at J; junction bases unmatched: 7. Germline CDR1 is LGHNA and CDR2 is YNFKEQ. DNA for the CDR3: TGTGCCAGCAGCCAAGAGTTTGTAGCGGGGTTCACAGATACGCAGTATTTT. Its protein is CASSQEFVAGFTDTQYF.

V and J are TRBV4-2 and TRBJ1-4; 7 nucleotides match TRBD1. This CDR3 has 15 residues. The V segment lost 8 bases and the J segment 3 bases; nucleotides outside the gene matches: 9. Germline-derived CDR1 and CDR2 are LGHNA and YNFKEQ. The CDR3: CASRVSGTANEKLFF. CDR3 DNA sequence: TGTGCCAGCCGAGTATCCGGGACAGCTAATGAAAAACTGTTTTTT.

Concerning this clone itself: Other nucleotide sequences in the sample specify the same CDR3. The rearrangement joins TRBV29-1 to TRBJ2-2; 7 nucleotides align to TRBD1. The V gene's germline CDR1 is SQVTM and CDR2 ANQGSEA. The CDR3 has 13 amino acids. V dropped 6 bases and J dropped 3; count of bases not matched to a gene: 4. This CDR3 is CSVRTGDTGELFF. CDR3 coding DNA: TGCAGCGTGAGGACAGGCGACACCGGGGAGCTGTTTTTT.

The chain is built from TRBV27 and TRBJ1-6; no clear D. Trimming pared 2 bases from V and 0 bases from J, leaving 11 bases between. Germline CDR1 and CDR2: MNHEY and SMNVEV (reference sequence). CDR3 length: 17 residues. The CDR3 DNA reads as TGTGCCAGCAGTTTAGAGGGATCGAGCTCCTATAATTCACCCCTCCACTTT. This gives the protein CASSLEGSSSYNSPLHF.

The chain combines TRBV7-2 with TRBJ2-1; D remains unclear. The CDR3 runs 17 residues. Germline V gene lookup returns CDR1 SGHTA and CDR2 FQGNSA. Trimming cost V 5 bases and J 0 bases, with 17 bases left between them. Written as DNA, the CDR3 is TGTGCCAGCAGCCCCGAGGTGGCTACAAACTCCTACAATGAGCAGTTCTTC. It yields the protein CASSPEVATNSYNEQFF.

This chain joins TRBV18 and TRBJ2-5, with 7 bases matching TRBD1. Germline V gene data show CDR1 as KGHSH and CDR2 as LQKENI. This CDR3 is built from 14 residues. With 6 bases clipped from V and 0 bases from J, the junction kept 4 bases outside the gene matches. The CDR3 protein is CASSGQVYQETQYF. Here the CDR3 DNA reads TGTGCCAGCTCCGGACAGGTGTACCAAGAGACCCAGTACTTC.

This sequence joins TRBV11-2 and TRBJ2-7; no reliable D call. CDR1 and CDR2 (germline): SGHAT, FQNNGV. Trimming removed 3 bases at V and 2 bases at J, with 11 bases between. This CDR3 is built from 14 residues. CDR3 DNA: TGTGCCAGCAGCTTGAACAGCCTTACCTACGAGCAGTACTTC. Amino acids: CASSLNSLTYEQYF. Full variable domain (remainder filled in from reference TRBV11-2 and TRBJ2-7): EAGVAQSPRYKIIEKRQSVAFWCNPISGHATLYWYQQILGQGPKLLIQFQNNGVVDDSQLPKDRFSAERLKGVDSTLKIQPAKLEDSAVYLCASSLNSLTYEQYFGPGTRLTVT.

In DNA, the CDR3 is TGTGCCAGCAGTTTGGGACAGGGGGCTAATGAGCAGTTCTTC. Residues: CASSLGQGANEQFF. The chain couples TRBV28 to TRBJ2-1; TRBD1 agrees at 12 bases. The CDR3 loop spans 14 amino acids. V was pared by 3 bases and J by 7 bases, with 1 base of the junction left unmatched. Germline values: CDR1 MDHEN, CDR2 SYDVKM.

The chain employs TRBV25-1 and TRBJ2-1, with a tentative D call TRBD2 (7 bases). Germline CDR1 MGHDK, CDR2 SYGVNS. The V end lost 1 base, the J end lost 9 bases, and 13 bases lay between the germline ends. The CDR3 is 14 residues long. CDR3 sequence reads: CASSEFMAGAEQFF. CDR3 nucleotides: TGTGCCAGCAGTGAATTTATGGCGGGGGCTGAGCAGTTCTTC.

The V call is TRBV2, the J call TRBJ1-1; D is unclear. Germline V CDR1 and CDR2: SNHLY, FYNNEI. The V end lost 5 bases, the J end lost 5 bases, and 12 bases lay between the germline ends. The CDR3 length is 13 residues. The DNA of the CDR3 is TGTGCCAGCAGTAGAGACGGAGGGACTGAAGCTTTCTTT. It specifies CASSRDGGTEAFF.

The chain is built from TRBV18 and TRBJ2-7, with 11 bases fitting TRBD2. The V segment lost 3 bases and the J segment 4 bases; nucleotides outside the gene matches: 5. Germline V gene data show CDR1 as KGHSH and CDR2 as LQKENI. The CDR3 extends over 15 amino acids. The CDR3 region has the DNA TGTGCCAGCTCACCCGGACCTAGCGGGAGGTACGAGCAGTACTTC. Translation gives CASSPGPSGRYEQYF.

The chain combines TRBV11-2 with TRBJ2-7, with TRBD1 matching 11 bases. CDR1 is SGHAT and CDR2 is FQNNGV in the germline V gene. There are 13 residues in the CDR3. Trimming at V came to 10 bases and at J to 2 bases, leaving 4 bases not matched to a gene. CDR3 nucleotides: TGTGCCATCGGGACAGGGGGTCCCTACGAGCAGTACTTC. As protein: CAIGTGGPYEQYF.

This chain connects TRBV29-1 to TRBJ1-5, with a weak D call TRBD1 (6 bases). CDR1 is SQVTM and CDR2 is ANQGSEA in the germline V gene. The CDR3 is 14 residues long. Trimming removed 4 bases from V and 5 bases from J, with 15 bases in between. CDR3 loop: CSVALGSGDQPQHF. In DNA, the CDR3 is TGCAGCGTTGCCCTGGGGTCAGGGGATCAGCCCCAGCATTTT.

The chain uses TRBV30 and TRBJ1-2; TRBD1 aligns across 8 bases. Trimming took 1 base from V and 5 from J; bases not matched to a gene: 6. The CDR3 totals 14 residues. Germline lookup yields CDR1 GTSNPN and CDR2 SVGIG (reference sequence). CDR3 sequence (DNA): TGTGCCTGGAGTGGACAGGGGAATTCTTATGGCTACACCTTC. It is translated as CAWSGQGNSYGYTF.

This chain connects TRBV11-3 to TRBJ2-5; perhaps TRBD2 as D (6 bases). This CDR3 has 14 amino acids. Trimming took 4 bases from V and 4 from J, leaving 13 bases between them. Germline V gene sequence: CDR1 SGHNT, CDR2 YENEEA. In nucleotides, the CDR3 is TGTGCCAGCAGCTCGGCGCGGGACGGAGAGACCCAGTACTTC. It specifies CASSSARDGETQYF.